These T cell receptor beta chains were read from a single sample in a study of control samples from healthy donors and cancer patients. Some clones are missing from TCRdb's copy, which holds only in-frame ones; the method was immunoSEQ multiplex PCR. The data show 400,000 to 450,000 clones, around nine tenths seen once. Material: PBMCs. Receptors were obtained from a man in his forties with head and neck cancer. Both conserved end residues are part of each CDR3. The D gene is left open where the match is weak. Size values are once, few and many counts, or a class for expanded clones, and some rows have none.

CDR3aa: CASTTGWGAEQYF; CDR3nt: TGTGCCAGTACCACGGGGTGGGGCGCCGAGCAGTACTTC; abundance: -; j_gene: TRBJ2-7; d_gene: -; v_gene: TRBV19
CDR3aa: CSVRQQGGTDTQYF; CDR3nt: TGCAGCGTGAGGCAACAGGGGGGCACAGATACGCAGTATTTT; abundance: few; j_gene: TRBJ2-3; d_gene: TRBD1; v_gene: TRBV29-1
CDR3aa: CASTPEGTFSGNTIYF; CDR3nt: TGTGCCAGCACCCCTGAAGGGACGTTCTCTGGAAACACCATATATTTT; abundance: -; j_gene: TRBJ1-3; d_gene: -; v_gene: TRBV7-9
CDR3aa: CASSMGLAGGDEQFF; CDR3nt: TGTGCCAGTAGTATGGGGCTAGCGGGAGGGGATGAGCAGTTCTTC; abundance: -; j_gene: TRBJ2-1; d_gene: TRBD2; v_gene: TRBV19
CDR3aa: CASSSGLLQGEQFF; CDR3nt: TGCGCCAGCAGCTCGGGACTACTACAGGGGGAGCAGTTCTTC; abundance: -; j_gene: TRBJ2-1; d_gene: -; v_gene: TRBV5-1
CDR3aa: CASSHQIYGYTF; CDR3nt: TGTGCCAGCAGCCACCAGATCTATGGCTACACCTTC; abundance: once; j_gene: TRBJ1-2; d_gene: -; v_gene: TRBV4-2
CDR3aa: CASRIAGGKSEQYF; CDR3nt: TGTGCCAGCAGGATAGCGGGAGGAAAATCCGAGCAGTACTTC; abundance: -; j_gene: TRBJ2-7; d_gene: TRBD2; v_gene: TRBV27
CDR3aa: CASSLARDEQYF; CDR3nt: TGTGCCAGCAGTTTAGCCCGGGACGAGCAGTACTTC; abundance: -; j_gene: TRBJ2-7; d_gene: -; v_gene: TRBV12-3/TRBV12-4
CDR3aa: CSVQGSTDTQYF; CDR3nt: TGCAGCGTTCAGGGTAGCACAGATACGCAGTATTTT; abundance: -; j_gene: TRBJ2-3; d_gene: -; v_gene: TRBV29-1
CDR3aa: CASKRSFATTDTQYF; CDR3nt: TGTGCCAGTAAACGGTCTTTCGCGACGACAGATACGCAGTATTTT; abundance: -; j_gene: TRBJ2-3; d_gene: -; v_gene: TRBV19
CDR3aa: CASSLSGWNTEAFF; CDR3nt: TGTGCCAGCAGCTTAAGCGGTTGGAACACTGAAGCTTTCTTT; abundance: -; j_gene: TRBJ1-1; d_gene: -; v_gene: TRBV7-3